The clone carrying this T cell receptor beta chain was seen ten or more times. The antigen is not known. The germline V gene has CDR1 KGHDR and CDR2 SFDVKD. The CDR3 has 15 amino acids. The V and J ends lost 3 bases and 1 base respectively, with 11 bases between them. These data come from a study of naive and memory T cell subsets. Study-wide findings and caveats: Naive repertoires, especially CD8, held a few larger clonotypes, possibly memory cells re-expressing CD45RA. Clonotypes here are unpaired alpha or beta chain sequences.

Both TRBC1 and TRBC2 were covered by a beta constant-region primer of two equimolar oligonucleotides. Nested alpha and beta constant-region primers with the SP2 primer drove four PCR rounds on ligated cDNA. Each CDR3 protein gets one entry after TCRdb re-called the UMI-ligation and nested PCR reads with MiXCR. The sample contains around 93,000 distinct CDR3 sequences, about 11% of which appear only once. This chain uses TRBV24-1 with TRBJ2-5; tentatively, D is TRBD1 (6 bases). This receptor was identified in a human donor in good health. Sequencing input: naive CD4+ T cells from blood. CDR3 protein: CATSDPRQAQETQYF. The CDR3 DNA reads as TGTGCCACCAGTGATCCGCGACAGGCCCAAGAGACCCAGTACTTC.